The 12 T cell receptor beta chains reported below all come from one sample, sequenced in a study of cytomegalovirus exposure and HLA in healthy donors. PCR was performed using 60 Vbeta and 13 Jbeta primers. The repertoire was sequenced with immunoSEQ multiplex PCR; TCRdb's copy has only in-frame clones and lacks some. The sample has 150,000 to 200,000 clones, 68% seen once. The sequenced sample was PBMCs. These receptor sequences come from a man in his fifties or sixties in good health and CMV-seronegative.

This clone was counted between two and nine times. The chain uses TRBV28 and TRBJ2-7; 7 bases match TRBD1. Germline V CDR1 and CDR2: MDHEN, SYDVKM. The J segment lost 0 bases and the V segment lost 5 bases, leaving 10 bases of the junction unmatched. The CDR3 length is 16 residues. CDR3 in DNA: TGTGCCAGCAGTGGGGGTAGGGGGCGCCTCTCCTACGAGCAGTACTTC. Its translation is CASSGGRGRLSYEQYF.

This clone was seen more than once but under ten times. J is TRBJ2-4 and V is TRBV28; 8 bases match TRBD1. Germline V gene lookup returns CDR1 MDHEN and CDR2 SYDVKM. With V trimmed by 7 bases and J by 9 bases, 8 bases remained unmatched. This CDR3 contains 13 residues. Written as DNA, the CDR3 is TGTGCCAGCAACATGGGACAGGTCGGCATTCAGTACTTC. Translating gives CASNMGQVGIQYF.

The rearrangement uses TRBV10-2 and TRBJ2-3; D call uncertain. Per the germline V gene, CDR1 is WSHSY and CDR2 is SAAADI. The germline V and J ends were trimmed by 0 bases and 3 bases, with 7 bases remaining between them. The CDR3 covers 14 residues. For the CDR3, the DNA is TGCGCCAGCAGTGAGTCTGTTCCTACAGATACGCAGTATTTT. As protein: CASSESVPTDTQYF.

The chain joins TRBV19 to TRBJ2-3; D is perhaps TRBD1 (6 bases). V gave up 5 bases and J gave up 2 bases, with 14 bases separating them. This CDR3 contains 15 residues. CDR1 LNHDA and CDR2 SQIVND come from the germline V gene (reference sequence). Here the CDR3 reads CASSALQGITDTQYF. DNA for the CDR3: TGTGCCAGTAGTGCATTACAGGGAATCACAGATACGCAGTATTTT.

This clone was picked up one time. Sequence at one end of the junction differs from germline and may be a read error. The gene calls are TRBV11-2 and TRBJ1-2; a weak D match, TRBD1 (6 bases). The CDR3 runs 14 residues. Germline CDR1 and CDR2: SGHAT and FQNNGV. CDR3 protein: CASSLERGRQPLSF. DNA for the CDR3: TGTGCCAGCAGCTTAGAGCGGGGGCGTCAGCCTCTCTCCTTC.

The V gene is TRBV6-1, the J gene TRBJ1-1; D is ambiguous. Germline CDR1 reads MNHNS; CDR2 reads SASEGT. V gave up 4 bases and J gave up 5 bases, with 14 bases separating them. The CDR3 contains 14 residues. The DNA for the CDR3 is TGTGCCAGCAGTGGGAGTCACCTGGGTACTGAAGCTTTCTTT. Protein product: CASSGSHLGTEAFF.

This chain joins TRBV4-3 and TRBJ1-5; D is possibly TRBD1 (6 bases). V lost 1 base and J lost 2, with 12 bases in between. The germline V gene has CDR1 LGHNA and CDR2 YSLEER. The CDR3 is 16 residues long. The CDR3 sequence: CASSQVRGEGNQPQHF. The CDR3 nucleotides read TGCGCCAGCAGCCAAGTCAGGGGAGAGGGCAATCAGCCCCAGCATTTT.

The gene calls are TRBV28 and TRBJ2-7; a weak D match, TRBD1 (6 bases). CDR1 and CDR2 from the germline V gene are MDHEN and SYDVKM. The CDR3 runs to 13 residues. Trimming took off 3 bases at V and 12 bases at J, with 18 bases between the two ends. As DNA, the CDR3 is TGTGCCAGCAGTTTTTCCGGGACAAATAATCTGTACTTC. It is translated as CASSFSGTNNLYF.

In nucleotides, the CDR3 is TGTGCCAGTAGTGTCCGACATGCCGAAAAACTGTTTTTT. Its protein product is CASSVRHAEKLFF. This rearrangement joins TRBV19 to TRBJ1-4, with D unclear. Between the trimmed V and J ends, which lost 5 bases and 8 bases, there was a span of 12 bases. Per the germline V gene, CDR1 is LNHDA and CDR2 is SQIVND (reference sequence). CDR3 length: 13 residues.

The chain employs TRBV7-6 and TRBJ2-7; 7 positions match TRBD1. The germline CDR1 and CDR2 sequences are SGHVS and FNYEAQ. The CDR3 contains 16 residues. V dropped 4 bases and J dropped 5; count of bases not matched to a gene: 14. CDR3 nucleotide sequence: TGTGCCAGCAGCTCCCTAGAGAGGGGGCTGAAAAACGAGCAGTACTTC. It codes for CASSSLERGLKNEQYF.

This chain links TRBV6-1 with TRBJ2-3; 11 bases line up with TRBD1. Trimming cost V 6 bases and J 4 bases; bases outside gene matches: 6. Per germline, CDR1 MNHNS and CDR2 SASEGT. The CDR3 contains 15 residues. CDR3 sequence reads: CASSGDRGFSDTQYF. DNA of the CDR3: TGTGCCAGCAGCGGGGACAGGGGGTTTTCAGATACGCAGTATTTT.

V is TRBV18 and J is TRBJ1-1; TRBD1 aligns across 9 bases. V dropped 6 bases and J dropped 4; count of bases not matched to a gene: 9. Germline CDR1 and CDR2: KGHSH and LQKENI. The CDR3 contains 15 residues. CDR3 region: CASSGGTGYGTEAFF. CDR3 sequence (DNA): TGTGCCAGCTCGGGTGGGACAGGGTACGGCACTGAAGCTTTCTTT.